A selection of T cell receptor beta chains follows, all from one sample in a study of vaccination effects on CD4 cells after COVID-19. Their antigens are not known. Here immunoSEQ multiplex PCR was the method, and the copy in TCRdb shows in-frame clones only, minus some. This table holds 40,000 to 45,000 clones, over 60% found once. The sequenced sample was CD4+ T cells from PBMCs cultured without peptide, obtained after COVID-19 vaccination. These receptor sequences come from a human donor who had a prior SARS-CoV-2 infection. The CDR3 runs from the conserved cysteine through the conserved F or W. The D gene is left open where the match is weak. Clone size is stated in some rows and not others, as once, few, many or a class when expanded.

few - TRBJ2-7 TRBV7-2 CASCIGTSYEQYF TGTGCCAGCTGTATAGGGACTTCCTACGAGCAGTACTTC
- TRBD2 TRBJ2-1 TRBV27 CASSPIAGAQFF TGTGCCAGCAGTCCCATAGCGGGGGCGCAGTTCTTC
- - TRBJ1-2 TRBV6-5 CASSYSTGRYGYTF TGTGCCAGCAGTTACTCGACGGGACGGTATGGCTACACCTTC
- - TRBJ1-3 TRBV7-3 CASSLTAAGTGNTIYF TGTGCCAGCAGCTTAACGGCCGCAGGTACTGGAAACACCATATATTTT
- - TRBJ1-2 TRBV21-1 CASSSPSPGQGCSGYTF TGTGCCAGCAGCAGCCCCTCCCCGGGACAGGGTTGCTCTGGCTACACCTTC
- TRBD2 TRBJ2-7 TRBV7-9 CASSLGTSGPVEQYF TGTGCCAGCAGCTTGGGGACTAGCGGACCCGTCGAGCAGTACTTC
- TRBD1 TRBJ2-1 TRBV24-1 CATSDSAGGNRFRSYNEQFF TGTGCCACCAGTGATTCGGCAGGGGGTAACCGCTTTAGATCCTACAATGAGCAGTTCTTC
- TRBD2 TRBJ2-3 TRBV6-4 CASSDVGGRATDTQYF TGTGCCAGCAGTGACGTCGGCGGGAGGGCCACAGATACGCAGTATTTT
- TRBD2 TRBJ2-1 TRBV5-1 CASSSRASSGNYNEQFF TGCGCCAGCAGCTCCCGGGCGTCTAGCGGGAACTACAATGAGCAGTTCTTC
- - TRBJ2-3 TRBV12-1 CASSFARARDQSKQDTQYF TGTGCCAGCAGCTTTGCGAGGGCCCGAGACCAAAGTAAACAAGATACGCAGTATTTT
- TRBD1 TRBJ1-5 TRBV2 CASWGQGSNQPQHF TGTGCCAGCTGGGGACAGGGCAGCAATCAGCCCCAGCATTTT
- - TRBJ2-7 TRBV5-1 CASSLALASSYEQYF TGCGCCAGCAGCTTGGCCCTAGCTTCATCCTACGAGCAGTACTTC
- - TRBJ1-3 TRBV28 CASSLEGSDHPSGNTIYF TGTGCCAGCAGTTTAGAGGGCTCCGATCATCCTTCTGGAAACACCATATATTTT
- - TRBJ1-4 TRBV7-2 CASSPTIKDEKLFF TGTGCCAGCAGCCCTACAATTAAAGATGAAAAACTGTTTTTT
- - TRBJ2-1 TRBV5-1 CASRGGGGYSYNEQFF TGCGCCAGCAGGGGGGGCGGGGGCTACTCCTACAATGAGCAGTTCTTC
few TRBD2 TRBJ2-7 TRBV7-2 CASSLVSTSGTYEQYF TGTGCCAGCAGCTTAGTTAGTACTAGCGGGACCTACGAGCAGTACTTC
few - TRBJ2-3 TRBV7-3 CASSLGPDTDTQYF TGTGCCAGCAGCCTGGGACCAGACACAGATACGCAGTATTTT
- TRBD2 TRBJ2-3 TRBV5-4 CASSFLAGGQGGTQYF TGTGCCAGCAGCTTCTTAGCGGGGGGGCAAGGCGGTACGCAGTATTTT
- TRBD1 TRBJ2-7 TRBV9 CASSRNGQGGYVQYF TGTGCCAGCAGCCGCAACGGACAGGGGGGATATGTGCAGTACTTC
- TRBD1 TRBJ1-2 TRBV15 CATSPRTGPNYGYTF TGTGCCACCAGCCCCAGGACAGGGCCGAACTATGGCTACACCTTC
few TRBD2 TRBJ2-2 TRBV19 CASSAGTSGFGELFF TGTGCCAGTAGTGCCGGGACTAGCGGGTTCGGGGAGCTGTTTTTT
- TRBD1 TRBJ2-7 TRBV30 CAWSAGTVLVPYF TGTGCCTGGAGTGCCGGGACAGTGCTTGTGCCGTACTTC
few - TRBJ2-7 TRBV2 CASSGGTLLGQYF TGTGCCAGCAGTGGTGGGACCCTCCTTGGGCAGTACTTC